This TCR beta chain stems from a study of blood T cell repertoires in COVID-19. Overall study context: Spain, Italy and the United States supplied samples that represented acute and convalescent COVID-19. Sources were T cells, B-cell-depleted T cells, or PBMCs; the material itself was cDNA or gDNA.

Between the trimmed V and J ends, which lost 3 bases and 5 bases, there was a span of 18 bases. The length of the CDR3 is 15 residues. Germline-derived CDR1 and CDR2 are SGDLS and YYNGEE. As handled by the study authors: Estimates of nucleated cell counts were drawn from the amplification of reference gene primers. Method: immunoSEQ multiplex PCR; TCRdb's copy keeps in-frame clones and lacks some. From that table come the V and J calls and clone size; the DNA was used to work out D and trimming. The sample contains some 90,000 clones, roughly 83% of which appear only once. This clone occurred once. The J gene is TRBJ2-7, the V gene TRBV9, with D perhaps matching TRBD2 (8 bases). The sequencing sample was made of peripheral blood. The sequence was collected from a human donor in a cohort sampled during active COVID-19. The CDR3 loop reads CASSEGGSGSHEQYF. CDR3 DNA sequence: TGTGCCAGCAGCGAAGGGGGCAGCGGGAGCCACGAGCAGTACTTC.